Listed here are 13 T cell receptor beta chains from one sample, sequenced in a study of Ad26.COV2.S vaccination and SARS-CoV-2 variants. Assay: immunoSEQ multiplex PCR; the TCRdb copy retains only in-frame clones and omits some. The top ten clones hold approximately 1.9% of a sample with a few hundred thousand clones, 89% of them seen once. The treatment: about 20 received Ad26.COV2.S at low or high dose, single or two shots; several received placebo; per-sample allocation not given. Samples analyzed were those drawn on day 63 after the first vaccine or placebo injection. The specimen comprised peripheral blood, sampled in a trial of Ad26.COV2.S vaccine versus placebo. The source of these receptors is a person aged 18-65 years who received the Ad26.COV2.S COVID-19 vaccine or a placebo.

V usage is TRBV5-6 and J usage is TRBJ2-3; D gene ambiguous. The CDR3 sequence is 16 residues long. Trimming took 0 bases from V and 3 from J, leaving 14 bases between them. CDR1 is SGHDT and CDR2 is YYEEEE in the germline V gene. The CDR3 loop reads CASSLVFRSVTDTQYF. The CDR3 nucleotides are TGTGCCAGCAGCTTGGTTTTCAGATCAGTAACAGATACGCAGTATTTT. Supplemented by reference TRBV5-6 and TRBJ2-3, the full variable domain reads DAGVTQSPTHLIKTRGQQVTLRCSPKSGHDTVSWYQQALGQGPQFIFQYYEEEERQRGNFPDRFSGHQFPNYSSELNVNALLLGDSALYLCASSLVFRSVTDTQYFGPGTRLTVL.

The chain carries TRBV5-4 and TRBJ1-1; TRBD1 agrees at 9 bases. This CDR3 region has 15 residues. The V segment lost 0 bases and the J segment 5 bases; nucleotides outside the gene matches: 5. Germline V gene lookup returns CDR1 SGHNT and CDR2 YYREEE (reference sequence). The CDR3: CASSLETGGLTEAFF. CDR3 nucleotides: TGTGCCAGCAGCTTGGAAACAGGGGGCTTGACTGAAGCTTTCTTT.

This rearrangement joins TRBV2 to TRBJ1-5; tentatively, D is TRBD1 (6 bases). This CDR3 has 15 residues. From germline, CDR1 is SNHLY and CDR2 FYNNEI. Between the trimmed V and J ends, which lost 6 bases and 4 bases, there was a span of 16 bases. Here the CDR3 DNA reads TGTGCCAGCAGACCTCAAACAGGGATAAATCAGCCCCAGCATTTT. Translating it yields CASRPQTGINQPQHF. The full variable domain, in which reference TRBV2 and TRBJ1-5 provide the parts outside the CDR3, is EPEVTQTPSHQVTQMGQEVILRCVPISNHLYFYWYRQILGQKVEFLVSFYNNEISEKSEIFDDQFSVERPDGSNFTLKIRSTKLEDSAMYFCASRPQTGINQPQHFGDGTRLSIL.

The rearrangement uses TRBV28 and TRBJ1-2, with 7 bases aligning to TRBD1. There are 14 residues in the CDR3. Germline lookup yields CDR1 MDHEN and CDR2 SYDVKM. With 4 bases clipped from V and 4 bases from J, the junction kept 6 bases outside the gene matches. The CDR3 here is CASSSYRGTYGYTF. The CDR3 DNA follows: TGTGCCAGCAGTTCCTACAGGGGAACCTATGGCTACACCTTC.

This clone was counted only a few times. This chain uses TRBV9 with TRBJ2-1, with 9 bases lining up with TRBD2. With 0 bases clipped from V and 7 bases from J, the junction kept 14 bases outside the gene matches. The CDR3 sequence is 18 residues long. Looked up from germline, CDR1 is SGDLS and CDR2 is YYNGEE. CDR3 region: CASSVDPIGAGGRNEQFF. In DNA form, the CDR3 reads TGTGCCAGCAGCGTAGACCCCATAGGGGCGGGAGGGAGGAATGAGCAGTTCTTC.

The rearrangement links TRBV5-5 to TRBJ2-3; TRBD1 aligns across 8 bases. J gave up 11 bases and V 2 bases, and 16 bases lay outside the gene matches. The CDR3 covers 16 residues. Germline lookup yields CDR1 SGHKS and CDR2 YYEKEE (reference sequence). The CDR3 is CASSLWTGRANMGQYF. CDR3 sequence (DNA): TGTGCCAGCAGCTTATGGACAGGGCGCGCGAACATGGGGCAGTATTTT.

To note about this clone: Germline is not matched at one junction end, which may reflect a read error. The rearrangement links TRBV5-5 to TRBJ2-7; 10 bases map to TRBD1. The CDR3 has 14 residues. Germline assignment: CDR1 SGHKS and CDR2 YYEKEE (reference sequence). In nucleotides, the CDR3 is TGTGCCAGCAGGTTGGACAGGGGGACCTACGAGCAGTACTTC. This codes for CASRLDRGTYEQYF.

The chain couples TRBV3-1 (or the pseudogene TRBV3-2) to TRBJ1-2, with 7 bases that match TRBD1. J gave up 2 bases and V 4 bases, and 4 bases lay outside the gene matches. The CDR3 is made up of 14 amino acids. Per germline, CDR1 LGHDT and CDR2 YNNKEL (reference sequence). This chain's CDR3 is CASSRSGQNYGYTF. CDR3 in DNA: TGTGCCAGCAGCCGGTCGGGACAGAACTATGGCTACACCTTC.

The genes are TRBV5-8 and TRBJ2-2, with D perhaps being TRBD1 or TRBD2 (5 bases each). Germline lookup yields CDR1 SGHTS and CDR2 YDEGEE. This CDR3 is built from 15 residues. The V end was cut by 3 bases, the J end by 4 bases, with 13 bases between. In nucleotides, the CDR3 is TGTGCCAGCAGCTCCGGGACCCCGCGCACCGGGGAGCTGTTTTTT. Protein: CASSSGTPRTGELFF.

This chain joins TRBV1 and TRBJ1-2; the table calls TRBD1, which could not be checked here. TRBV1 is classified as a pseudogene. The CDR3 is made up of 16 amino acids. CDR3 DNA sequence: TGCACCAGCAGCCAAGATGATGGCAGGCCGTTTTGCGGCTACACCTTC. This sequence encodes CTSSQDDGRPFCGYTF.

The CDR3 protein is CASSVDVLGQGYGYTF. The CDR3 DNA reads as TGTGCCAGCAGCGTAGATGTTTTGGGACAGGGCTATGGCTACACCTTC. The chain couples TRBV9 to TRBJ1-2; 9 nucleotides agree with TRBD1. The CDR3 extends over 16 amino acids. Unmatched junction bases numbered 7, after V lost 0 bases and J lost 4 bases. Germline loops: CDR1 SGDLS, CDR2 YYNGEE.

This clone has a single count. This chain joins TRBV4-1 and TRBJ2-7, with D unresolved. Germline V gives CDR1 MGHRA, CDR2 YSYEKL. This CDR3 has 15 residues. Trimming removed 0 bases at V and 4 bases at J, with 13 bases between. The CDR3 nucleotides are TGCGCCAGCAGCCAAGATGGTGGACCTTCGTACGAGCAGTACTTC. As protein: CASSQDGGPSYEQYF.

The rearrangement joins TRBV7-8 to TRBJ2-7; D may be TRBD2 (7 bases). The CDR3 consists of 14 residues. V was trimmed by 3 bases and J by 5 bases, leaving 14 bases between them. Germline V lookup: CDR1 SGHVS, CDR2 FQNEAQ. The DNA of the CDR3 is TGTGCCAGCAGCTTGGGGGGGCCCTCGGACGAGCAGTACTTC. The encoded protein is CASSLGGPSDEQYF.